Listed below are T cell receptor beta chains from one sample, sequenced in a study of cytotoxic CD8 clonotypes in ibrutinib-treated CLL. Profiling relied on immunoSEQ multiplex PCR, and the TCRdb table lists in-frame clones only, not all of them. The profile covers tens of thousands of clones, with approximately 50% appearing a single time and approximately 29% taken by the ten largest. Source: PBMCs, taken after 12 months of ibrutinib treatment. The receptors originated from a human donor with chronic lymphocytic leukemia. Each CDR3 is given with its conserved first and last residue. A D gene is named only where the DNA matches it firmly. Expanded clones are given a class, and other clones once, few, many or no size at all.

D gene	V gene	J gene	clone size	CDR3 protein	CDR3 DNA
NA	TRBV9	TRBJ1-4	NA	CASSTVQGWYEKLFF	TGTGCCAGCAGCACTGTCCAGGGTTGGTATGAAAAACTGTTTTTT
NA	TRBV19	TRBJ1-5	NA	CASSIDPGRGNQPQHF	TGTGCCAGTAGTATAGATCCAGGGCGCGGAAATCAGCCCCAGCATTTT
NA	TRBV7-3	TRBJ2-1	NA	CASSLFAAGVNEQFF	TGTGCCAGCAGCTTATTTGCGGCCGGGGTCAATGAGCAGTTCTTC
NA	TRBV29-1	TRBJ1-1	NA	CSVAFMGGTVAEAFF	TGCAGCGTTGCTTTTATGGGCGGAACAGTGGCTGAAGCTTTCTTT
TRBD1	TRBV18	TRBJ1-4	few	CASSPITGGSEKLFF	TGTGCCAGCTCACCAATCACAGGGGGAAGTGAAAAACTGTTTTTT
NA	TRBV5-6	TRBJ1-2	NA	CASRPLGRRKSGDYGYTF	TGTGCCAGCAGACCCCTGGGAAGGAGGAAGTCTGGCGACTATGGCTACACCTTC
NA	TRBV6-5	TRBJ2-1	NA	CASSADYRFNNEQFF	TGTGCCAGCAGTGCTGACTACCGGTTTAACAATGAGCAGTTCTTC
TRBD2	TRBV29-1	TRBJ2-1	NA	CSAVAGLSGKGGEQFF	TGCAGCGCAGTTGCTGGGCTCAGCGGGAAGGGTGGTGAGCAGTTCTTC
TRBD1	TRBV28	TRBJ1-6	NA	CASRSTGGYSPLHF	TGTGCCAGCAGGTCGACAGGGGGCTATTCACCCCTCCACTTT
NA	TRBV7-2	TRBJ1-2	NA	CASSLDGRAQGYGYTF	TGTGCCAGCAGCTTAGATGGGAGGGCGCAGGGCTATGGCTACACCTTC
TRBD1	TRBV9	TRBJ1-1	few	CASSVGDRAEAFF	TGTGCCAGCAGCGTAGGGGACAGGGCTGAAGCTTTCTTT
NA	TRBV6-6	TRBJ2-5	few	CASSRLGKETQYF	TGTGCCAGCAGCAGACTAGGGAAAGAGACCCAGTACTTC
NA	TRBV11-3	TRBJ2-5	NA	CASSFAGNFETQYF	TGTGCCAGCAGCTTTGCCGGCAACTTCGAGACCCAGTACTTC
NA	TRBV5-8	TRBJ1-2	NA	CASSQYSGADYGYTF	TGTGCCAGCAGCCAGTACTCGGGCGCGGACTATGGCTACACCTTC
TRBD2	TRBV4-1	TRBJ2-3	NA	CASSQDPTLAGLTDTQYF	TGCGCCAGCAGCCAAGATCCGACGCTAGCGGGACTCACAGATACGCAGTATTTT
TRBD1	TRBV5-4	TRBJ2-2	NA	CASSFDRDTGELFF	TGTGCCAGCAGCTTCGACAGGGACACCGGGGAGCTGTTTTTT
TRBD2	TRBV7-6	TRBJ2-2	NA	CASSLQTSGNTGELFF	TGTGCCAGCAGCTTACAGACTAGCGGGAACACCGGGGAGCTGTTTTTT
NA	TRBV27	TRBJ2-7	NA	CASSFLGEQYF	TGTGCCAGCAGTTTCTTAGGAGAGCAGTACTTC
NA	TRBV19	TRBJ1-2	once	CASSIQGPGYGYTF	TGTGCCAGTAGTATACAGGGGCCAGGATATGGCTACACCTTC
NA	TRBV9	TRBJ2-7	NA	CASSVGSALEQYF	TGTGCCAGCAGCGTAGGGTCCGCCCTCGAGCAGTACTTC
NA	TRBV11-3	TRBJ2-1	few	CASSLGSNEQFF	TGTGCCAGCAGCTTAGGTAGCAATGAGCAGTTCTTC
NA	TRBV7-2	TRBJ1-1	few	CASSFSDQGTEAFF	TGTGCCAGCAGCTTCTCGGACCAGGGGACTGAAGCTTTCTTT
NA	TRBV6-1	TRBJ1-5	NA	CASGETLRQPQHF	TGTGCCAGCGGAGAGACTCTCAGGCAGCCCCAGCATTTT
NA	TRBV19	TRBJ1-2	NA	CASSLPGAKVVGYTF	TGTGCCAGTAGCCTCCCAGGGGCGAAGGTCGTCGGCTACACCTTC
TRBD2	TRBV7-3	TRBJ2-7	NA	CASSLNPSGSYEQYF	TGTGCCAGCAGCTTAAATCCTAGCGGGAGCTACGAGCAGTACTTC
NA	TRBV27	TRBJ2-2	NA	CASSFGAQELFF	TGTGCCAGCAGTTTTGGGGCCCAGGAGCTGTTTTTT
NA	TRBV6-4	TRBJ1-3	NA	CASSDVQGTGNTIYF	TGTGCCAGCAGTGACGTGCAGGGGACTGGAAACACCATATATTTT
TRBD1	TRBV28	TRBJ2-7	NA	CAIGQGRNEQYF	TGTGCCATCGGACAGGGACGGAACGAGCAGTACTTC
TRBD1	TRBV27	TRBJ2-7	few	CASSLGRDRAYEQYF	TGTGCCAGCAGTTTGGGTCGGGACAGGGCCTACGAGCAGTACTTC
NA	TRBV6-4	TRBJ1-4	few	CASSADFNEKLFF	TGTGCCAGCAGTGCGGACTTTAATGAAAAACTGTTTTTT
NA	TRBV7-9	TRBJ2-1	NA	CASSLRRNEQFF	TGTGCCAGCAGCCTCCGGAGGAATGAGCAGTTCTTC
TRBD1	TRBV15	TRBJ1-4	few	CATSMLDRGRDEKLFF	TGTGCCACCAGCATGCTAGACAGGGGGAGAGACGAAAAACTGTTTTTT
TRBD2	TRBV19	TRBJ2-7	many	CASSLSGNSYEQYF	TGTGCCAGTAGTCTCAGCGGGAACTCCTACGAGCAGTACTTC
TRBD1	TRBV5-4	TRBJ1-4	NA	CASSPGQGVWEELFF	TGTGCCAGCAGCCCCGGACAGGGGGTCTGGGAGGAACTGTTTTTT
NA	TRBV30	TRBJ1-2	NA	CAWSVLGLYGYTF	TGTGCCTGGAGTGTACTTGGACTCTATGGCTACACCTTC
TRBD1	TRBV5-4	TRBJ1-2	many	CASSRTGVGDGYTF	TGTGCCAGCAGTCGGACAGGGGTAGGGGATGGCTACACCTTC